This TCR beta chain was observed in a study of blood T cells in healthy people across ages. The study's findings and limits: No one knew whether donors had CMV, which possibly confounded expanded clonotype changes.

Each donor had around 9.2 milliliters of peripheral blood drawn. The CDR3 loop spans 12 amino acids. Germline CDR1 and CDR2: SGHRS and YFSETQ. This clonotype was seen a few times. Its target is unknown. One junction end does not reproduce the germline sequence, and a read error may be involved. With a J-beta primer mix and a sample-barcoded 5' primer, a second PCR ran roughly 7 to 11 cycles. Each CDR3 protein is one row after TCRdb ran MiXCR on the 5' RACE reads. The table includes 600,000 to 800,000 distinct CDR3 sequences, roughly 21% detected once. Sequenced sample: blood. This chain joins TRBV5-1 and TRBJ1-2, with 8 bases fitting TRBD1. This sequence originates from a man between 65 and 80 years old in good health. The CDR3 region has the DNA TGCGCCAGCAACTTGACAGGGGACGGCTACACCTTC. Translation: CASNLTGDGYTF.